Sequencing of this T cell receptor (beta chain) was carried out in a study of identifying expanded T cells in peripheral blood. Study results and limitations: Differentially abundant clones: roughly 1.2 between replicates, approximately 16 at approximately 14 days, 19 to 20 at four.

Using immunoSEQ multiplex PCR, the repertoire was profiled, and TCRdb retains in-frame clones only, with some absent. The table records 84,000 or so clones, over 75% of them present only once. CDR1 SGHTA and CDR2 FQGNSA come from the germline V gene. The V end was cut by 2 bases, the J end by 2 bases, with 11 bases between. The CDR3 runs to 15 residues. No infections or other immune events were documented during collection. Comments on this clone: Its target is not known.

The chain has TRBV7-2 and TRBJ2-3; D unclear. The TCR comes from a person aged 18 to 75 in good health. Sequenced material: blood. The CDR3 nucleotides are TGTGCCAGCAGCTTAAACATACGATACACAGATACGCAGTATTTT. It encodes CASSLNIRYTDTQYF.